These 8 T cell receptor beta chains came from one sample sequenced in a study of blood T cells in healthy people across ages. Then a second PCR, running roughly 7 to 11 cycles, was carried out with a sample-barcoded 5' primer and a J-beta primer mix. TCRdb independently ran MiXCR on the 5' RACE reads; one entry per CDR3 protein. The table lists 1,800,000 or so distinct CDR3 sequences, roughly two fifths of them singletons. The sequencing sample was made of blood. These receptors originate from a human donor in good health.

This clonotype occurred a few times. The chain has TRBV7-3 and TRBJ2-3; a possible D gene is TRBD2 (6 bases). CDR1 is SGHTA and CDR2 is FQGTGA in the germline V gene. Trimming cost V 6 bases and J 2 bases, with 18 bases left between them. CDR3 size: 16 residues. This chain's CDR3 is CASSRPGGRNTDTQYF. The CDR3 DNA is TGTGCCAGCAGTAGGCCCGGGGGACGAAACACAGATACGCAGTATTTT.

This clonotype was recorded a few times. The CDR3 DNA reads as TGTGCCAGCAGTTTACGGGTTACGGCTGGCTACACCTTC. Translation: CASSLRVTAGYTF. The chain joins TRBV12-3 or TRBV12-4 to TRBJ1-2, with D unresolved. The CDR3 is 13 amino acids. V was trimmed by 2 bases and J by 7 bases, leaving 11 bases between them.

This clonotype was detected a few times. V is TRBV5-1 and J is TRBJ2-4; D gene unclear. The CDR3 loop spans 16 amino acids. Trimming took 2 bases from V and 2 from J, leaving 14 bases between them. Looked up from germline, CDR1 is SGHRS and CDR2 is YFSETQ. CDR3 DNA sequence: TGCGCCAGCAGCTTAGAAGGTCTTTGGACCAAAAACATTCAGTACTTC. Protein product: CASSLEGLWTKNIQYF.

The CDR3 sequence: CASSFFFGVGHHEQYF. CDR3 nucleotides: TGTGCCAGCAGTTTTTTTTTTGGGGTTGGGCACCACGAGCAGTACTTC. This chain connects TRBV12-3 or TRBV12-4 to TRBJ2-7, with D hard to call. V lost 3 bases and J 5 bases, leaving 20 bases between the germline ends. CDR3 length equals 16 residues.

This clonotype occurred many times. The CDR3 nucleotides are TGTGCCAGCACCCGACAGGGGAACATTCAGTACTTC. The encoded protein is CASTRQGNIQYF. This sequence joins TRBV6-1 and TRBJ2-4, with 8 bases matching TRBD1. J was trimmed by 7 bases and V by 7 bases; bases with no gene match: 3. This CDR3 contains 12 residues. The germline V gene encodes CDR1 MNHNS and CDR2 SASEGT.

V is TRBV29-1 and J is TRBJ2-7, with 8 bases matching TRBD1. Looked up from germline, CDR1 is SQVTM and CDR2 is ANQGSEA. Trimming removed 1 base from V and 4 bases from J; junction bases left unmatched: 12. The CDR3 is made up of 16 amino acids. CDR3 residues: CSVEGGNAGGGYEQYF. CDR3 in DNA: TGCAGCGTTGAAGGAGGAAATGCAGGGGGCGGGTACGAGCAGTACTTC.

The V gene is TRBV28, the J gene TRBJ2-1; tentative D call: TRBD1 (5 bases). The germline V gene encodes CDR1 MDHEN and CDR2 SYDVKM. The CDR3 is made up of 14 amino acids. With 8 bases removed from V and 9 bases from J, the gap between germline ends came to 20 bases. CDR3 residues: CASGLNRYPREQFF. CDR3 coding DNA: TGTGCCAGCGGGCTAAACAGGTACCCTCGTGAGCAGTTCTTC.

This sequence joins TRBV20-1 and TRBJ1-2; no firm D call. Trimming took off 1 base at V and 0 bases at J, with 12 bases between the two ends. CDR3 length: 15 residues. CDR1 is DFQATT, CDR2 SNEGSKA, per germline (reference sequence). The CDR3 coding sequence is TGCAGTGCTAGAGGGAGGCCAGCCTCTAACTATGGCTACACCTTC. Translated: CSARGRPASNYGYTF.